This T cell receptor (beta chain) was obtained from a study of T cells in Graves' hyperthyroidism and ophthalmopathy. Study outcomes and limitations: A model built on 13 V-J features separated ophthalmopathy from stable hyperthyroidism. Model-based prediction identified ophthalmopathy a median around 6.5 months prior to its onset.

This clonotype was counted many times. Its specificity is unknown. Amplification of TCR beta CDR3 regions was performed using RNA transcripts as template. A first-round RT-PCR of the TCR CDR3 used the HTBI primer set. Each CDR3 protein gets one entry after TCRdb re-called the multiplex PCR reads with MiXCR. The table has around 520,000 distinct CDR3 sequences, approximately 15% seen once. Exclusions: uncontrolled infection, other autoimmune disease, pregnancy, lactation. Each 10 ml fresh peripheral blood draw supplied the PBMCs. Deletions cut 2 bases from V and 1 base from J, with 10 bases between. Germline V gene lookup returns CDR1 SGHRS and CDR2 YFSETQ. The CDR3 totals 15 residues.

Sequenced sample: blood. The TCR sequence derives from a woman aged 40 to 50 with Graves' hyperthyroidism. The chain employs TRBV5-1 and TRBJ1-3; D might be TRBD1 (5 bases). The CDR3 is CASSLHEGSGNTIYF. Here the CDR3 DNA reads TGCGCCAGCAGCTTACATGAGGGGTCTGGAAACACCATATATTTT.